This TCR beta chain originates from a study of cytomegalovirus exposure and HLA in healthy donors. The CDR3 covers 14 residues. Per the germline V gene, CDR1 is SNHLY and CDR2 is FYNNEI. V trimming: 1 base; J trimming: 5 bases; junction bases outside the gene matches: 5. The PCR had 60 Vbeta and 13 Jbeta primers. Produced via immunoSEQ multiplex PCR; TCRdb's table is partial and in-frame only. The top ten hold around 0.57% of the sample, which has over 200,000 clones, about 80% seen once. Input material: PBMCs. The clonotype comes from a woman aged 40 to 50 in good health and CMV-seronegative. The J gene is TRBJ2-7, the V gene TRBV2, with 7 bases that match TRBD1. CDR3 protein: CASSEGQGINEQYF. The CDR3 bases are TGTGCCAGCAGTGAAGGACAGGGTATAAACGAGCAGTACTTC.